This TCR beta chain emerged from a study of blood T cell repertoires in COVID-19 (dated by TCRdb to about 2020). A note on the overall study: Collaborator samples came from the United States, Italy and Spain and covered acute and convalescent phases of COVID-19. The samples were drawn from two sources: the first 160 participants of the ongoing ImmuneRACE study, and 950 to 1,500 subjects contributed by 6 global collaborators. Nearly every sample came with metadata listing a de-identified subject ID, COVID-19 status, age in years and sex. Where available, HLA class I and class II types were obtained from metadata supplied by the sample provider rather than from assay-based typing. The material from the prospective study consisted of cDNA or gDNA derived from T cells, B-cell-depleted T cells, or PBMCs. The repertoires were released in a freely available public database intended as a resource for research on the immune response to SARS-CoV-2. Subjects who had been exposed to COVID-19, were actively infected with it, or had recovered from it provided the deeply sampled blood TCRbeta repertoires that made up the dataset. The research as a whole found: How much clinical and demographic metadata was included differed by source and by participant, and the metadata was provided uncurated.

Collaborating institutions collected whole blood in K2EDTA tubes following their own protocols. Collaborator samples were shipped for TCRbeta analysis as frozen whole blood, isolated PBMCs, or DNA extracted from either sample type. TCRbeta CDR3 regions were amplified from genomic DNA using the immunoSEQ Assay, a bias-controlled multiplex PCR. From the authors' description of their analysis: Within the assay, amplification of reference gene primers was used to estimate how many nucleated cells each sample contained. Sequence reads were collapsed and filtered to measure the absolute abundance of every unique TCRbeta CDR3 rearrangement. Productive Simpson clonality was computed per sample as the square root of Simpson's diversity index over productive rearrangements. TCRdb retrieved this table from immuneACCESS and kept in-frame rearrangements only. Not all clones are present; in checked studies, unresolved V genes account for under half, and no reason is known for the remainder. The V and J calls and the clone size are those of that table, but D and trimming were determined from the DNA. This sample holds 150,000 to 200,000 clones; 80% were observed only once. The ten largest make up approximately 6.9% of the sample.

Remarks on this clone: Its antigen specificity is not known. No clone much larger than this one lies a single base away; base qualities are absent.

CDR1 and CDR2 (PRHDT, FYEKMQ) derive from the germline V gene (reference sequence). The CDR3 has 13 amino acids, counting the end cysteine and phenylalanine. Of the read, only the CDR3 DNA is kept; its 39 bases are in frame from base 1. V lost 5 bases and J lost 6 bases; the stretch between them is 14 bases long. The clonotype was recovered from a man aged 55 to 70 with acute or convalescent COVID-19. Sequencing was done on a sample of peripheral blood. The sequence links TRBV13 to TRBJ2-7, and TRBD2 may be the D gene, going by 7 matching bases. The sequence in DNA is TGTGCCAGCAGCCCTGTGGGGGGGCGCGAGCAGTACTTC. It translates as CASSPVGGREQYF.